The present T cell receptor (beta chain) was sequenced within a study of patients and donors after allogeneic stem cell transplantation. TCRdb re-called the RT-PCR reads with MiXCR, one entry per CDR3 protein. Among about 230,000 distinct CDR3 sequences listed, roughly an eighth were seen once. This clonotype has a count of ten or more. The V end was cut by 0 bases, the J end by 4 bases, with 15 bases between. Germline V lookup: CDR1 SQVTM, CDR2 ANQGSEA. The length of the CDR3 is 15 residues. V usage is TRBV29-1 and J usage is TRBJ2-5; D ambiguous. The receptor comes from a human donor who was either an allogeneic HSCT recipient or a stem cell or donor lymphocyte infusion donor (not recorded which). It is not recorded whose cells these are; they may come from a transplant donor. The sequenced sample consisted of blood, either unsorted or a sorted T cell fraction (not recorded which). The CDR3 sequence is CSVEDGPGRSETQYF. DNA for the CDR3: TGCAGCGTTGAAGATGGACCGGGCAGGTCAGAGACCCAGTACTTC.